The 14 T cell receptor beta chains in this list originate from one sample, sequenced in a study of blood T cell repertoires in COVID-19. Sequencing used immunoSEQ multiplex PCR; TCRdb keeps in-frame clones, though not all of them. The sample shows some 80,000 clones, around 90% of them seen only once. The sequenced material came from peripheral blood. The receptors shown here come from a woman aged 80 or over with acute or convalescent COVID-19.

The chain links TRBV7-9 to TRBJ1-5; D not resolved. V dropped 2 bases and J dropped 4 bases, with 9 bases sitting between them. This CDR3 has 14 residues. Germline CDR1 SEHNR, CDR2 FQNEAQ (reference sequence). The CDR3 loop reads CASSLYPGNQPQHF. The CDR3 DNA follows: TGTGCCAGCAGCTTATATCCAGGAAATCAGCCCCAGCATTTT.

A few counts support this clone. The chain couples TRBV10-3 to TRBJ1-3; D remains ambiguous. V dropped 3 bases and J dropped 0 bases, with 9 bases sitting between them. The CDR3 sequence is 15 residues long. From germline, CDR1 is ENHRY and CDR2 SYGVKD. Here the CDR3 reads CAISDNILSGNTIYF. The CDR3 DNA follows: TGTGCCATCAGTGATAACATCCTCTCTGGAAACACCATATATTTT.

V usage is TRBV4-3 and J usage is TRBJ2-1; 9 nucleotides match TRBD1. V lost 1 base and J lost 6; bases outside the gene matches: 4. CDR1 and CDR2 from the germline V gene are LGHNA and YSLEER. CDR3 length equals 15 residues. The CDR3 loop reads CASSQVRDRANEQFF. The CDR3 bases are TGCGCCAGCAGCCAAGTCCGGGACAGGGCCAATGAGCAGTTCTTC.

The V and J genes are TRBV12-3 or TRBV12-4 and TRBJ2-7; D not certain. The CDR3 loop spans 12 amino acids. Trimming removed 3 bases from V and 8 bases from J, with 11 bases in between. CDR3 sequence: CASSFGRIKQYF. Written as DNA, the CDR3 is TGTGCCAGCAGTTTCGGTCGTATTAAGCAGTACTTC.

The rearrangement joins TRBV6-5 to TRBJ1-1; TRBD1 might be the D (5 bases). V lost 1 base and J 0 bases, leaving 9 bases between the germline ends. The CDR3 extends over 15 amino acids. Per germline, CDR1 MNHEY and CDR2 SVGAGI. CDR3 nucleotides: TGTGCCAGCAGTTACTTGGGGCGCATGAACACTGAAGCTTTCTTT. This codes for CASSYLGRMNTEAFF.

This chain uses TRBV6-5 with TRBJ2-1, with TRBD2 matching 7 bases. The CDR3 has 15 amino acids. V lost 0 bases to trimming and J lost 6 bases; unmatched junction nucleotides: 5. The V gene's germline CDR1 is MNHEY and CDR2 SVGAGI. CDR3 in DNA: TGTGCCAGCAGTTACTCGAACGGGGGGAGCAATGAGCAGTTCTTC. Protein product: CASSYSNGGSNEQFF.

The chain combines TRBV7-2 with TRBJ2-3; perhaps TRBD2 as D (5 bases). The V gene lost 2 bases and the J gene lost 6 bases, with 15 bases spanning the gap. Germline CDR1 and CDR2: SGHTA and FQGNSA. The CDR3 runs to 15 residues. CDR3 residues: CASSLWAAAVDTQYF. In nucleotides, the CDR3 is TGTGCCAGCAGCTTATGGGCGGCAGCGGTGGATACGCAGTATTTT.

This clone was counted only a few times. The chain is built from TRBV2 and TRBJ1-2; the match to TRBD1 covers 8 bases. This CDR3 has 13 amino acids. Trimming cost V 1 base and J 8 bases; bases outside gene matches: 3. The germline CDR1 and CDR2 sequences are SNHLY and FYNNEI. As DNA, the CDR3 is TGTGCCAGCAGTGAAGGCAGGGGGCGAGGCTACACCTTC. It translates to CASSEGRGRGYTF.

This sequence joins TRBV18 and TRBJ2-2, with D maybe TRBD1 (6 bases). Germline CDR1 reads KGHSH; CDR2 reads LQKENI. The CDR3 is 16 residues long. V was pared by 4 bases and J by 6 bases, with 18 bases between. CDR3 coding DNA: TGTGCCAGCTCACGGCCCGGGACACTGGGTCCCGGGGAGCTGTTTTTT. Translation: CASSRPGTLGPGELFF.

The CDR3 sequence: CASSRSTGRGTEAFF. The CDR3 region has the DNA TGTGCCAGCAGCCGATCGACAGGGAGAGGCACTGAAGCTTTCTTT. The chain carries TRBV11-2 and TRBJ1-1, with 7 bases matching TRBD1. CDR1 is SGHAT, CDR2 FQNNGV, per germline. The V gene end was trimmed by 5 bases and the J gene end by 4 bases; junction bases not matched to a gene: 10. CDR3 size: 15 residues.

The CDR3 here is CASSFRDRGLVNEQFF. The DNA of the CDR3 is TGTGCCAGCAGCTTCCGCGACAGGGGTTTGGTCAATGAGCAGTTCTTC. The genes are TRBV11-1 and TRBJ2-1; 8 nucleotides align to TRBD1. The germline CDR1 and CDR2 sequences are SGHAT and FQDESV (reference sequence). Germline trimming cut 3 bases from V and 6 bases from J; bases unmatched to any gene: 10. This CDR3 has 16 amino acids.

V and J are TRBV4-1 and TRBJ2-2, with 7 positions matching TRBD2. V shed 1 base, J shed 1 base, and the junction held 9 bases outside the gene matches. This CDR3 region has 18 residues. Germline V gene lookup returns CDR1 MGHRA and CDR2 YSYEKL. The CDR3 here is CASSQAGSGTQNTGELFF. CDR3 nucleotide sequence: TGCGCCAGCAGCCAAGCGGGCAGCGGGACTCAGAACACCGGGGAGCTGTTTTTT.

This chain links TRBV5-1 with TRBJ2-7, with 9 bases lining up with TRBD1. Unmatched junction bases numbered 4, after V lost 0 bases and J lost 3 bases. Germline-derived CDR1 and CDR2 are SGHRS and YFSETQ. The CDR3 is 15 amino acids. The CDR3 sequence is CASSLGQGGLYEQYF. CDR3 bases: TGCGCCAGCAGCTTGGGACAGGGGGGTCTCTACGAGCAGTACTTC.

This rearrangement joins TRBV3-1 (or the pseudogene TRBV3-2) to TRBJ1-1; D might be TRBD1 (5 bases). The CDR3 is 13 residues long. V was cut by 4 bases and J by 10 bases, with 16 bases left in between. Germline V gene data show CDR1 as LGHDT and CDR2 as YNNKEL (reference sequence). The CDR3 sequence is CASSPLGGRGAFF. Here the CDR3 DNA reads TGTGCCAGCAGCCCGCTGGGGGGGAGAGGAGCTTTCTTT.